This T cell receptor (beta chain) was captured by sequencing in a study of shared clonotypes between healthy human individuals. All donors qualified as healthy HIV-negative adults and had experienced no recent acute infections or vaccinations. This clone showed up many times. Other DNA sequences in the sample encode the same CDR3. The CDR3 runs to 15 residues. Germline V lookup: CDR1 MGHDK, CDR2 SYGVNS. Trimming removed 2 bases from V and 4 bases from J; junction bases left unmatched: 4. When replicate PCRs were run on unsorted PBMC, they used 300 ng DNA, 30,000 to 35,000 T cell genomes. Ten immunoSEQ deep assay plates were used to sequence unsorted PBMC DNA. TCRdb keeps only in-frame clones here, not all; method: immunoSEQ multiplex PCR. Found here are around 500,000 clones, around 85% of them singletons; the top ten hold over 9.5%.

The chain links TRBV25-1 to TRBJ2-2; TRBD1 matches at 7 bases. This sequence was found in a woman aged 40 to 55 in good health. Some clones in this sample may be carry-over from other donors' samples. The sequenced sample was PBMCs. Here the CDR3 reads CASSEGAGGTGELFF. CDR3 coding DNA: TGTGCCAGCAGTGAAGGGGCAGGGGGCACCGGGGAGCTGTTTTTT.